The 8 T cell receptor beta chains below come from one sample, sequenced in a study of blood T cell repertoires in COVID-19. Libraries were prepared by immunoSEQ multiplex PCR; TCRdb keeps only in-frame clonotypes and omits some of them. The table has about 140,000 clones, nearly 80% seen once. Sequencing was performed on PBMCs or T cells enriched from blood (not recorded which). These receptors originate from a woman in her forties or fifties who had recovered from COVID-19.

This chain links TRBV7-8 with TRBJ1-4, with 9 nucleotides matching TRBD1. V dropped 2 bases and J dropped 4; count of bases not matched to a gene: 5. The CDR3 totals 16 residues. Looked up from germline, CDR1 is SGHVS and CDR2 is FQNEAQ. The chain's CDR3 is CASSLRTGVNNEKLFF. In DNA, the CDR3 is TGTGCCAGCAGCTTAAGGACAGGGGTGAATAATGAAAAACTGTTTTTT.

This clone was seen just once. The chain couples TRBV7-8 to TRBJ2-1; no clear D gene. The germline V gene has CDR1 SGHVS and CDR2 FQNEAQ. The CDR3 loop spans 15 amino acids. V lost 1 base, J lost 6 bases, and 13 bases lay in between. The CDR3 loop is CASSLDSWASNEQFF. The CDR3 nucleotides are TGTGCCAGCAGCTTAGACTCCTGGGCGTCCAATGAGCAGTTCTTC. The whole variable domain, filled in from reference TRBV7-8 and TRBJ2-1, reads GAGVSQSPRYKVAKRGQDVALRCDPISGHVSLFWYQQALGQGPEFLTYFQNEAQLDKSGLPSDRFFAERPEGSVSTLKIQRTQQEDSAVYLCASSLDSWASNEQFFGPGTRLTVL.

In its sample, this clone was seen a few times. This chain links TRBV11-3 with TRBJ1-4; TRBD1 is a possible D gene (6 bases). This CDR3 comprises 16 residues. Trimming left V 4 bases short and J 8 bases short, with 20 bases between. Germline V lookup: CDR1 SGHNT, CDR2 YENEEA. The chain's CDR3 is CASSSRNRVSREKLFF. CDR3 bases: TGTGCCAGCAGCTCCCGAAACAGGGTATCGCGGGAAAAACTGTTTTTT.

The chain carries TRBV29-1 and TRBJ2-1, with TRBD2 identical over 9 bases. Germline V gene lookup returns CDR1 SQVTM and CDR2 ANQGSEA. The CDR3 is made up of 15 amino acids. The J segment lost 4 bases and the V segment lost 5 bases, leaving 9 bases of the junction unmatched. CDR3 sequence reads: CSVPTGLARYNEQFF. For the CDR3, the DNA is TGCAGCGTTCCCACGGGACTAGCACGATACAATGAGCAGTTCTTC.

This sequence joins TRBV3-1 (or the pseudogene TRBV3-2) and TRBJ2-2; 12 bases agree with TRBD2. Looked up from germline, CDR1 is LGHDT and CDR2 is YNNKEL (reference sequence). The CDR3 covers 16 residues. V shed 1 base and J 4 bases; nucleotides not matched to a gene: 1. The CDR3 DNA sequence: TGTGCCAGCAGCCAAGTGGGACTAGCGGGCACCGGGGAGCTGTTTTTT. It translates to CASSQVGLAGTGELFF.

J is TRBJ2-7 and V is TRBV29-1; 10 bases fit TRBD2. Germline-derived CDR1 and CDR2 are SQVTM and ANQGSEA. Trimming at V came to 4 bases and at J to 3 bases, leaving 6 bases not matched to a gene. CDR3 length: 14 residues. The CDR3 bases are TGCAGCGTTGTGGGGCTAGCGGGGGTCTACGAGCAGTACTTC. Translating it yields CSVVGLAGVYEQYF.

This CDR3 reads CASSLSAGNYGYTF. The DNA for the CDR3 is TGTGCCAGCAGTTTATCAGCAGGGAACTATGGCTACACCTTC. The J gene is TRBJ1-2, the V gene TRBV27; tentatively, D is TRBD1 (5 bases). Germline CDR1 reads MNHEY; CDR2 reads SMNVEV (reference sequence). The CDR3 length is 14 residues. V lost 0 bases and J lost 2, with 7 bases in between.

CDR3 protein: CASSEARRSGNTIYF. The CDR3 nucleotides read TGTGCCAGCAGTGAAGCCCGGAGGTCTGGAAACACCATATATTTT. The chain uses TRBV2 and TRBJ1-3; D gene ambiguous. This CDR3 contains 15 residues. Trimming took 0 bases from V and 1 from J, leaving 7 bases between them. In germline, CDR1 is SNHLY, CDR2 FYNNEI. Filled out from reference TRBV2 and TRBJ1-3, the complete variable domain reads EPEVTQTPSHQVTQMGQEVILRCVPISNHLYFYWYRQILGQKVEFLVSFYNNEISEKSEIFDDQFSVERPDGSNFTLKIRSTKLEDSAMYFCASSEARRSGNTIYFGEGSWLTVV.